The 15 T cell receptor beta chains below come from one sample, sequenced in a study of cytomegalovirus exposure and HLA in healthy donors. The PCR employed 60 Vbeta primers together with 13 Jbeta primers. Using immunoSEQ multiplex PCR, the repertoire was profiled, and TCRdb retains in-frame clones only, with some absent. The profile shows 150,000 to 200,000 clones, 10% to 15% of them singletons. Sequenced: PBMCs. The receptors were sampled from a man in his fifties in good health and CMV-seropositive.

V gene TRBV19 combines with J gene TRBJ1-1; possibly TRBD1 for D (6 bases). The CDR3 totals 14 residues. Trimming took 5 bases from V and 11 from J, leaving 21 bases between them. CDR1 and CDR2 (germline): LNHDA, SQIVND (reference sequence). CDR3 DNA sequence: TGTGCCAGTAGTGGGGGACATCGTAGGGGCGCTGCTTTCTTT. Translating it yields CASSGGHRRGAAFF.

The V call is TRBV6-1, the J call TRBJ1-5; D is ambiguous. This CDR3 comprises 14 residues. Germline CDR1 is MNHNS and CDR2 is SASEGT. Deletions cut 1 base from V and 2 bases from J, with 6 bases between. The DNA of the CDR3 is TGTGCCAGCAGTGAAGGGCAAGGCAATCAGCCCCAGCATTTT. Protein product: CASSEGQGNQPQHF.

In its sample, this clone was seen a few times. The rearrangement joins TRBV11-3 to TRBJ2-7; the match to TRBD1 covers 10 bases. The germline CDR1 and CDR2 sequences are SGHNT and YENEEA. This CDR3 is built from 15 residues. Trimming removed 4 bases from V and 7 bases from J; junction bases left unmatched: 10. CDR3 in DNA: TGTGCCAGCAGCTCAGCGACAGGGGGCCTCTCAGAGCAGTACTTC. Translating it yields CASSSATGGLSEQYF. Based on the CDR3 plus reference TRBV11-3 and TRBJ2-7, the full variable domain is EAGVVQSPRYKIIEKKQPVAFWCNPISGHNTLYWYLQNLGQGPELLIRYENEEAVDDSQLPKDRFSAERLKGVDSTLKIQPAELGDSAVYLCASSSATGGLSEQYFGPGTRLTVT.

In its sample, this clone was seen a few times. J is TRBJ1-1 and V is TRBV4-3; TRBD1 might be the D (6 bases). The CDR3 consists of 12 residues. Germline loops: CDR1 LGHNA, CDR2 YSLEER. V shed 2 bases and J shed 7 bases, with 8 bases lying between them. The CDR3 coding sequence is TGCGCCAGCAGCCAAACACAGGGTGAAGCTTTCTTT. It encodes CASSQTQGEAFF.

This clone appeared a few times. The chain uses TRBV5-6 and TRBJ2-5, with TRBD2 matching over 7 bases. The CDR3 spans 13 residues. J was trimmed by 5 bases and V by 2 bases; bases with no gene match: 3. The germline gives CDR1 SGHDT, CDR2 YYEEEE. The CDR3: CASSLRGGETQYF. DNA for the CDR3: TGTGCCAGCAGCTTACGGGGAGGGGAGACCCAGTACTTC.

This chain uses TRBV4-3 with TRBJ1-5; D is undetermined. Per germline, CDR1 LGHNA and CDR2 YSLEER. This CDR3 region has 15 residues. The V gene lost 7 bases and the J gene lost 7 bases, with 20 bases spanning the gap. The DNA for the CDR3 is TGCGCCAGCACGCCCACCCATCTCGGGAAGCAGCCCCAGCATTTT. This codes for CASTPTHLGKQPQHF.

This clone has a handful of counts. The chain links TRBV28 to TRBJ1-5; possibly TRBD1 for D (5 bases). The CDR3 loop spans 12 amino acids. Trimming took 4 bases from V and 7 from J, leaving 8 bases between them. Germline V gene data show CDR1 as MDHEN and CDR2 as SYDVKM. The CDR3 nucleotides are TGTGCCAGCAGTTCTGCAGGGCAGCCCCAGCATTTT. This encodes CASSSAGQPQHF.

DNA for the CDR3: TGTGCCAGCAGCCCCCTGCCGGGACTAGCGGGGGGGGGAGGGGAGCTGTTTTTT. The encoded protein is CASSPLPGLAGGGGELFF. The chain joins TRBV28 to TRBJ2-2; 16 nucleotides align to TRBD2. V lost 6 bases, J lost 8 bases, and 12 bases stayed unmatched. The CDR3 is made up of 18 amino acids. Germline CDR1 is MDHEN and CDR2 is SYDVKM.

This sequence joins TRBV2 and TRBJ2-2, with 8 bases lining up with TRBD1. The trim removed 6 bases at V and 1 base at J, leaving 1 base unmatched. This CDR3 spans 14 amino acids. Germline V gives CDR1 SNHLY, CDR2 FYNNEI. The CDR3 protein is CASRGQVNTGELFF. The CDR3 DNA follows: TGTGCCAGCAGGGGACAGGTGAACACCGGGGAGCTGTTTTTT.

The CDR3 nucleotides read TGTGCCACCAGCAGAGGGAGTGGTAGAACAGGGACAGATACGCAGTATTTT. Translation gives CATSRGSGRTGTDTQYF. The genes are TRBV15 and TRBJ2-3, with D perhaps TRBD1 (6 bases). There are 17 residues in the CDR3. V was cut by 1 base and J by 3 bases, with 17 bases left in between. Germline assignment: CDR1 LNHNV and CDR2 YYDKDF (reference sequence).

This chain connects TRBV7-8 to TRBJ1-1, with D hard to call. The germline V gene encodes CDR1 SGHVS and CDR2 FQNEAQ. Trimming shortened V by 1 base and J by 0 bases, and 6 bases separated the two germline ends. The CDR3 is made up of 14 amino acids. CDR3 nucleotides: TGTGCCAGCAGCTTAGGCAGGATGAACACTGAAGCTTTCTTT. This encodes CASSLGRMNTEAFF.

The chain is built from TRBV27 and TRBJ1-6; D is unresolved. The CDR3 spans 12 residues. Trimming cost V 3 bases and J 10 bases, with 7 bases left between them. The V gene's germline CDR1 is MNHEY and CDR2 SMNVEV (reference sequence). CDR3 protein: CASSFRGSPLHF. In DNA form, the CDR3 reads TGTGCCAGCAGTTTCAGAGGGTCACCCCTCCACTTT.

The genes are TRBV7-2 and TRBJ1-2; 8 nucleotides line up with TRBD1. CDR3 size: 16 residues. Trimming took 5 bases from V and 7 from J; bases not matched to a gene: 15. Germline CDR1 is SGHTA and CDR2 is FQGNSA. The CDR3 here is CASSPGGQGQKGGYTF. The CDR3 region has the DNA TGTGCCAGCAGCCCGGGCGGACAGGGACAAAAGGGTGGCTACACCTTC.

This clone came up a few times. The CDR3 DNA reads as TGCGCCAGCAGCCTTAACCAGGGGCCTAACACTGAAGCTTTCTTT. Residues: CASSLNQGPNTEAFF. The V call is TRBV4-3, the J call TRBJ1-1; D is perhaps TRBD1 (6 bases). There are 15 residues in the CDR3. Germline CDR1 and CDR2: LGHNA and YSLEER. V was trimmed by 4 bases and J by 2 bases, leaving 14 bases between them.

This clone turned up a few times. The CDR3: CASSRTGNTEAFF. The CDR3 DNA follows: TGTGCCAGCAGCCGGACAGGGAACACTGAAGCTTTCTTT. The genes are TRBV7-7 and TRBJ1-1, with 7 bases lining up with TRBD1. The V segment lost 5 bases and the J segment 1 base; nucleotides outside the gene matches: 1. Germline-derived CDR1 and CDR2 are SSHAT and FNYEAQ (reference sequence). CDR3 length equals 13 residues.